This TCR beta chain was sequenced for a study of T cell changes during pregnancy in multiple sclerosis. Sequencing used immunoSEQ multiplex PCR; TCRdb keeps in-frame clones, though not all of them. The sample holds under 35,000 clones, about 83% seen once. This CDR3 contains 14 residues. Trimming stripped 0 bases from V and 5 bases from J, with 10 bases between. The germline V gene has CDR1 SGHRS and CDR2 YFSETQ. The chain recombines TRBV5-1 with TRBJ2-3; tentatively, D is TRBD2 (5 bases). The sequence was obtained from a female donor with multiple sclerosis, enrolled in a pregnancy study. The source was CD8+ T cells from peripheral blood mononuclear cells, collected after pregnancy. The DNA for the CDR3 is TGCGCCAGCAGCTTGGAGTGGGCGGGAGATACGCAGTATTTT. Encoded protein: CASSLEWAGDTQYF.